The 16 T cell receptor beta chains below come from one sample, sequenced in a study of OX40 agonist ivuxolimab in advanced cancers. Clones were sequenced by immunoSEQ multiplex PCR, and TCRdb holds only the in-frame ones, with some missing. The sample has over 100,000 clones; roughly 93% are singletons. The input for sequencing was CD4+ or CD8+ T cells sorted from blood, taken in a trial of the OX40 agonist ivuxolimab. These TCRs come from an adult with an advanced solid tumor such as melanoma, head and neck, liver or kidney cancer.

The chain has TRBV6-5 and TRBJ2-7, with D maybe TRBD1 (6 bases). With 7 bases removed from V and 3 bases from J, the gap between germline ends came to 13 bases. Germline V gene sequence: CDR1 MNHEY, CDR2 SVGAGI. This CDR3 is built from 13 residues. The CDR3 DNA reads as TGTGCCAGCACCGGGACAACCCTCTACGAGCAGTACTTC. It specifies CASTGTTLYEQYF.

The chain recombines TRBV9 with TRBJ2-5; D call uncertain. Trimming removed 0 bases from V and 5 bases from J, with 8 bases in between. The V gene's germline CDR1 is SGDLS and CDR2 YYNGEE. CDR3 length: 13 residues. In DNA form, the CDR3 reads TGTGCCAGCAGCGTAGGCAGGCGGGAGACCCAGTACTTC. It encodes CASSVGRRETQYF.

The chain uses TRBV7-6 and TRBJ2-3; D remains ambiguous. Germline V lookup: CDR1 SGHVS, CDR2 FNYEAQ. The CDR3 covers 12 residues. V was trimmed by 5 bases and J by 3 bases, leaving 6 bases between them. The CDR3 nucleotides are TGTGCCAGCAGCCGCTGGACAGATACGCAGTATTTT. This gives the protein CASSRWTDTQYF.

V usage is TRBV7-2 and J usage is TRBJ2-1; 7 bases match TRBD2. This CDR3 contains 14 residues. Per the germline V gene, CDR1 is SGHTA and CDR2 is FQGNSA. The trim removed 1 base at V and 8 bases at J, leaving 5 bases unmatched. The CDR3 protein is CASSLEGGLHEQFF. The CDR3 DNA sequence: TGTGCCAGCAGCTTAGAGGGAGGGTTACATGAGCAGTTCTTC.

The rearrangement uses TRBV5-1 and TRBJ1-4; unclear D gene. Germline-derived CDR1 and CDR2 are SGHRS and YFSETQ. The CDR3 is 15 residues long. V was shortened by 0 bases and J by 4 bases, with 10 bases between the two germline ends. CDR3 amino acids: CASSLEPISNEKLFF. In DNA form, the CDR3 reads TGCGCCAGCAGCTTGGAGCCGATTAGTAATGAAAAACTGTTTTTT. Full variable domain (outside the CDR3, taken from reference TRBV5-1 and TRBJ1-4): KAGVTQTPRYLIKTRGQQVTLSCSPISGHRSVSWYQQTPGQGLQFLFEYFSETQRNKGNFPGRFSGRQFSNSRSEMNVSTLELGDSALYLCASSLEPISNEKLFFGSGTQLSVL.

Only one count was recorded for this clone. For the CDR3, the DNA is TGCGCCAGCAGCCCGACAGCTACCGGGGAGCTGTTTTTT. Translated, it gives CASSPTATGELFF. This chain uses TRBV5-1 with TRBJ2-2; TRBD1 is a possible D gene (5 bases). The V gene lost 4 bases and the J gene lost 5 bases, with 9 bases spanning the gap. Germline V CDR1 and CDR2: SGHRS, YFSETQ. The CDR3 consists of 13 residues.

Written as DNA, the CDR3 is TGTGCCAGCAGCTTAAAACAGGGGGATAGCACAGATACGCAGTATTTT. This codes for CASSLKQGDSTDTQYF. This rearrangement joins TRBV13 to TRBJ2-3, with 8 bases matching TRBD1. Germline V lookup: CDR1 PRHDT, CDR2 FYEKMQ (reference sequence). The length of the CDR3 is 16 residues. The V segment lost 2 bases and the J segment 0 bases; nucleotides outside the gene matches: 4. The whole variable domain, remainder taken from reference TRBV13 and TRBJ2-3, is AAGVIQSPRHLIKEKRETATLKCYPIPRHDTVYWYQQGPGQDPQFLISFYEKMQSDKGSIPDRFSAQQFSDYHSELNMSSLELGDSALYFCASSLKQGDSTDTQYFGPGTRLTVL.

The V call is TRBV6-5, the J call TRBJ1-1; no definite D call. Trimming removed 6 bases at V and 0 bases at J, with 11 bases between. The CDR3 runs 14 residues. Germline V gene sequence: CDR1 MNHEY, CDR2 SVGAGI. The CDR3: CASRGSVLNTEAFF. The DNA of the CDR3 is TGTGCCAGCAGGGGTTCGGTTTTGAACACTGAAGCTTTCTTT.

The chain carries TRBV18 and TRBJ2-3; D call uncertain. Germline CDR1 and CDR2: KGHSH and LQKENI. The CDR3 runs 14 residues. The V gene lost 0 bases and the J gene lost 2 bases, with 6 bases spanning the gap. CDR3 DNA: TGTGCCAGCTCACCACCCGAAGCCACAGATACGCAGTATTTT. It encodes CASSPPEATDTQYF.

V usage is TRBV6-5 and J usage is TRBJ1-2, with 8 positions matching TRBD1. Per the germline V gene, CDR1 is MNHEY and CDR2 is SVGAGI. CDR3 length: 13 residues. J lost 3 bases, V lost 8 bases, and 5 bases had no gene match. The CDR3 loop is CASGQTGDYGYTF. As DNA, the CDR3 is TGTGCCAGCGGCCAGACAGGGGACTATGGCTACACCTTC.

This clone appeared a single time. This sequence joins TRBV23-1 and TRBJ1-2; no definite D call. TRBV23-1 is annotated as an ORF whose role is uncertain. The CDR3 length is 12 residues. Trimming took 4 bases from V and 2 from J, leaving 5 bases between them. The CDR3 DNA reads as TGCGCCAGCAGTCGTAAGAACTATGGCTACACCTTC. Translating gives CASSRKNYGYTF.

The chain joins TRBV19 to TRBJ1-4, with TRBD1 as a possible D gene (5 bases). In germline, CDR1 is LNHDA, CDR2 SQIVND (reference sequence). V gave up 3 bases and J gave up 2 bases, with 13 bases separating them. The CDR3 totals 16 residues. CDR3: CASSIKGVATNEKLFF. In DNA form, the CDR3 reads TGTGCCAGTAGTATCAAAGGGGTCGCGACTAATGAAAAACTGTTTTTT.

The CDR3 loop reads CSAREQHLQYF. The DNA of the CDR3 is TGCAGTGCTAGAGAACAACACCTCCAGTACTTC. The chain is built from TRBV20-1 and TRBJ2-4; D remains ambiguous. Between the trimmed V and J ends, which lost 0 bases and 13 bases, there was a span of 10 bases. This CDR3 comprises 11 residues. Germline loops: CDR1 DFQATT, CDR2 SNEGSKA (reference sequence).

The V call is TRBV2, the J call TRBJ1-3; D remains ambiguous. CDR3 length: 15 residues. With 1 base removed from V and 0 bases from J, the gap between germline ends came to 7 bases. The V gene's germline CDR1 is SNHLY and CDR2 FYNNEI. The CDR3 protein is CASSEDGISGNTIYF. CDR3 bases: TGTGCCAGCAGTGAAGACGGAATCTCTGGAAACACCATATATTTT.

This chain connects TRBV18 to TRBJ2-3; D is perhaps TRBD2 (5 bases). The CDR3 length is 13 residues. Trimming removed 0 bases at V and 5 bases at J, with 6 bases between. CDR1 is KGHSH, CDR2 LQKENI, per germline. The CDR3 sequence is CASSPPGRDTQYF. As DNA, the CDR3 is TGTGCCAGCTCACCACCTGGGAGAGATACGCAGTATTTT. Together with reference TRBV18 and TRBJ2-3, the CDR3 gives the full variable domain: NAGVMQNPRHLVRRRGQEARLRCSPMKGHSHVYWYRQLPEEGLKFMVYLQKENIIDESGMPKERFSAEFPKEGPSILRIQQVVRGDSAAYFCASSPPGRDTQYFGPGTRLTVL.

The chain is built from TRBV7-6 and TRBJ2-5, with 7 bases aligning to TRBD1. Germline CDR1 SGHVS, CDR2 FNYEAQ. CDR3 size: 14 residues. V trimming: 4 bases; J trimming: 4 bases; junction bases outside the gene matches: 6. The CDR3 DNA reads as TGTGCCAGCAGCTCCGGACAGGTTAGAGAGACCCAGTACTTC. This sequence encodes CASSSGQVRETQYF.